The clone carrying this T cell receptor beta chain was recorded a few times. Its antigen is unknown. This sample was taken from a study of cytomegalovirus exposure and HLA in healthy donors. Findings and limits, study-wide: A prior analysis recorded that most TCR beta V segments were productive about 87% or about 30% of the time. Common viral pathogens seemed to be connected with several of the most significant clusters, according to a later analysis. A later look showed TCR association rates differing by HLA locus, highest for DRB1 and lowest for HLA-C.

Use of 60 Vbeta and 13 Jbeta primers characterized the PCR. Repertoires were generated with immunoSEQ multiplex PCR, while TCRdb's copy carries only in-frame clones and drops some. The data contain 130,000 or so clones, approximately 8.7% of them singletons. The sequenced material came from PBMCs. The source of this sequence is a man in his forties or fifties in good health and CMV-seronegative.

The CDR3 bases are TGTGCCAGCAGCTTACACGGCTATGGCTACACCTTC. Its protein product is CASSLHGYGYTF. The gene calls are TRBV11-3 and TRBJ1-2; D is uncertain. Germline loops: CDR1 SGHNT, CDR2 YENEEA. V was clipped by 2 bases and J by 4 bases, with 5 bases between them. The CDR3 contains 12 residues.